This TCR beta chain was documented in a study of blood T cell repertoires in COVID-19. There are 15 residues in the CDR3. The germline V gene has CDR1 MNHNS and CDR2 SASEGT. The V and J ends lost 3 bases and 5 bases respectively, with 13 bases between them. The data were produced by immunoSEQ multiplex PCR, yet TCRdb's version contains in-frame clones alone and is incomplete. The sample has around 290,000 clones; roughly 90% are singletons. The origin of this receptor is a woman under 40 with COVID-19, enrolled during active disease. This chain uses TRBV6-1 with TRBJ1-4; maybe TRBD1 (6 bases). What was sequenced was peripheral blood. CDR3 sequence reads: CASSDGQPGNEKLFF. In nucleotides, the CDR3 is TGTGCCAGCAGTGACGGACAGCCGGGCAATGAAAAACTGTTTTTT.